A selection of T cell receptor beta chains follows, all from one sample in a study of T cell responses to AZD1222 COVID-19 vaccine. Assay: immunoSEQ multiplex PCR; the TCRdb copy retains only in-frame clones and omits some. The data show fewer than 130,000 clones, with roughly 90% seen just once and more than 14% held by the top ten. The source material was peripheral blood, sampled 28 days after the second AZD1222 dose. The receptors originated from an adult who received the AZD1222 COVID-19 vaccine. Each CDR3 is given without its conserved first and last residue. The order of the fields is V gene, CDR3 protein.

>TRBV5-4
ASSLETANEKLF
>TRBV2
ASSVTRTGNNSPLH
>TRBV28
ASSFYRAGANVLT
>TRBV11-3
ASSLGQGYYNSPLH
>TRBV12-3/TRBV12-4
ASSLSYNEQF
>TRBV3-1/TRBV3-2
ASSLQGAGQGSGNTIY
>TRBV27
ASNSPGQGLNEQF
>TRBV5-1
ASSLVFQGAGGYT
>TRBV7-9
ASSSRAGNTDTQY
>TRBV30
AWSVSDGQPQH
>TRBV3-1/TRBV3-2
ASRRTYSHMNTEAF
>TRBV7-8
ASSFLRARGYEQY
>TRBV6-1
ASSEQEGTEAF
>TRBV7-6
ASSFWTGGDQETQY
>TRBV28
ASSFSRGAVVNYGYT
>TRBV3-1/TRBV3-2
ASSAGTGELF
>TRBV9
ASSRWSGALNSPLH
>TRBV11-3
ASSQSRGVETQY
>TRBV3-1/TRBV3-2
ASSQTKETQY
>TRBV11-2
ASNSQAGATYEQY
>TRBV9
ASSAETFDRNTEAF
>TRBV9
ASSVAGTGVSPLH
>TRBV24-1
ATSDGARSNYGYT
>TRBV6-5
ASRGAGEEKLF
>TRBV5-1
ASSLEGAGGNTEAF
>TRBV3-1/TRBV3-2
ASSQGAGDTEAF
>TRBV2
ASSEREEGELF
>TRBV16
ASSQSGSSAF
>TRBV7-9
ASSDRLSNQPQH
>TRBV19
ASSITALFNYGYT
>TRBV18
ASSPQGNYGYT
>TRBV5-4
ASSPGGRQGGNEQF
>TRBV19
ASSTAGAPYEQY
>TRBV11-2
ASSSLDGLAVYEQY
>TRBV14
ASSQTTSAGYT
>TRBV28
ASSPQVGYGYT
>TRBV5-6
ASSFSWGSSYNEQF
>TRBV9
ASSVDSSNTGELF
>TRBV2
ASSVTPRETQY
>TRBV10-3
ATRQGVGNQPQH
>TRBV18
ASSPPGGLREQF
>TRBV5-6
ASSSRQGGDTQY
>TRBV2
ASSSQGLMNTEAF